What follows are 21 T cell receptor beta chains derived from one specimen sequenced in a study of T cell responses to AZD1222 COVID-19 vaccine. Measured with immunoSEQ multiplex PCR; TCRdb has only the in-frame clones, and not every one. The table has approximately 120,000 clones, around 90% seen once. The sequencing here drew on peripheral blood, taken on day 0 of AZD1222 vaccination. These receptors were obtained from an adult in good health.

This clone appeared a single time. This chain links TRBV3-1 (or the pseudogene TRBV3-2) with TRBJ1-2; a possible D gene is TRBD1 (5 bases). This CDR3 is built from 13 residues. Germline-derived CDR1 and CDR2 are LGHDT and YNNKEL (reference sequence). V was shortened by 4 bases and J by 4 bases, with 10 bases between the two germline ends. This CDR3 is CASSRPQGYGYTF. The CDR3, as DNA: TGTGCCAGCAGCCGACCCCAGGGCTATGGCTACACCTTC.

This clone was counted a single time. CDR3 residues: CASSEAGPSWEQYF. In nucleotides, the CDR3 is TGTGCCAGCAGTGAAGCAGGGCCTTCGTGGGAGCAGTACTTC. The J gene is TRBJ2-7, the V gene TRBV6-1; no reliable D call. CDR1 and CDR2 from the germline V gene are MNHNS and SASEGT. Trimming removed 0 bases at V and 7 bases at J, with 13 bases between. The CDR3 is 14 residues long.

CDR3 in amino acids: CATKAWDRSYEQYF. CDR3 sequence (DNA): TGTGCCACCAAGGCCTGGGACAGATCCTACGAGCAGTACTTC. This chain uses TRBV15 with TRBJ2-7, with 7 bases identical to TRBD1. J lost 1 base, V lost 7 bases, and 7 bases had no gene match. Germline loops: CDR1 LNHNV, CDR2 YYDKDF (reference sequence). The CDR3 spans 14 residues.

The V gene is TRBV5-6, the J gene TRBJ2-2; D not resolved. V was shortened by 0 bases and J by 4 bases, with 10 bases between the two germline ends. The CDR3 sequence is 15 residues long. Germline V gives CDR1 SGHDT, CDR2 YYEEEE. CDR3 DNA sequence: TGTGCCAGCAGCTTGGGGGTGGGCAGCACCGGGGAGCTGTTTTTT. This sequence encodes CASSLGVGSTGELFF.

The chain employs TRBV7-8 and TRBJ1-4; a weak D match, TRBD1 (6 bases). V dropped 3 bases and J dropped 4 bases, with 12 bases sitting between them. The CDR3 covers 15 residues. CDR1 and CDR2 from the germline V gene are SGHVS and FQNEAQ. The CDR3 region has the DNA TGTGCCAGCAGCTTGAACAGGGCCTTTAATGAAAAACTGTTTTTT. This gives the protein CASSLNRAFNEKLFF.

This clone came up a few times. This chain connects TRBV28 to TRBJ2-7; the D gene is possibly TRBD2 (6 bases). Germline CDR1 reads MDHEN; CDR2 reads SYDVKM. V dropped 2 bases and J dropped 0 bases, with 11 bases sitting between them. The CDR3 totals 15 residues. CDR3 nucleotide sequence: TGTGCCAGCAGTTTAATTAGCGGAAGCTCCTACGAGCAGTACTTC. The encoded protein is CASSLISGSSYEQYF.

The CDR3 loop is CASTEPAGTATQYF. DNA of the CDR3: TGTGCCAGCACCGAACCGGCAGGGACGGCGACCCAGTACTTC. The chain combines TRBV6-6 with TRBJ2-5, with D perhaps given as TRBD1 or TRBD2 (5 bases each). The CDR3 sequence is 14 residues long. From germline, CDR1 is MNHNY and CDR2 SVGAGI (reference sequence). V was pared by 7 bases and J by 7 bases, with 19 bases between.

This rearrangement joins TRBV4-3 to TRBJ2-3; D is unresolved. This CDR3 has 15 amino acids. Trimming took off 2 bases at V and 4 bases at J, with 13 bases between the two ends. The V gene's germline CDR1 is LGHNA and CDR2 YSLEER. This CDR3 reads CASSQRRNAADTQYF. The CDR3 DNA follows: TGCGCCAGCAGCCAACGAAGGAACGCGGCAGATACGCAGTATTTT.

This chain links TRBV2 with TRBJ1-1; TRBD1 matches at 7 bases. Trimming took 4 bases from V and 0 from J; bases not matched to a gene: 11. In germline, CDR1 is SNHLY, CDR2 FYNNEI. The CDR3 covers 17 residues. The CDR3 region has the DNA TGTGCCAGCAGTGGTCGGGACAGTCCCGTTATGAACACTGAAGCTTTCTTT. Translated, it gives CASSGRDSPVMNTEAFF.

Of note for this clone: Distinct nucleotide sequences in the sample also encode this CDR3. The chain has TRBV4-3 and TRBJ2-7, with TRBD1 as a possible D gene (5 bases). V lost 0 bases, J lost 2 bases, and 8 bases lay in between. The CDR3 length is 14 residues. Germline loops: CDR1 LGHNA, CDR2 YSLEER. The chain's CDR3 is CASSQDRGTYEQYF. The CDR3 nucleotides read TGCGCCAGCAGCCAAGATAGGGGTACCTACGAGCAGTACTTC.

V is TRBV2 and J is TRBJ2-6, with a tentative D call TRBD1 (6 bases). The CDR3 is made up of 15 amino acids. CDR1 and CDR2 (germline): SNHLY, FYNNEI. Trimming removed 9 bases from V and 0 bases from J, with 12 bases in between. CDR3: CARGQGNSGANVLTF. CDR3 bases: TGTGCCAGGGGACAAGGAAACTCTGGGGCCAACGTCCTGACTTTC.

The chain is built from TRBV7-3 and TRBJ2-1; 12 bases fit TRBD2. The CDR3 contains 14 residues. The germline gives CDR1 SGHTA, CDR2 FQGTGA. After removal of 6 bases from V and 7 bases from J, the junction contained 4 bases not matched to a gene. This CDR3 is CASSQGLAGNEQFF. The DNA for the CDR3 is TGTGCCAGCAGTCAAGGACTAGCGGGGAATGAGCAGTTCTTC.

The chain couples TRBV15 to TRBJ1-1; D is perhaps TRBD1 (5 bases). The germline V gene has CDR1 LNHNV and CDR2 YYDKDF (reference sequence). V lost 1 base to trimming and J lost 2 bases, with 11 bases between them. This CDR3 comprises 15 residues. Here the CDR3 DNA reads TGTGCCACCAGCAGAGCGGGCAGGGCCAACACTGAAGCTTTCTTT. Translation: CATSRAGRANTEAFF. The full variable domain, completed using reference TRBV15 and TRBJ1-1, is DAMVIQNPRYQVTQFGKPVTLSCSQTLNHNVMYWYQQKSSQAPKLLFHYYDKDFNNEADTPDNFQSRRPNTSFCFLDIRSPGLGDTAMYLCATSRAGRANTEAFFGQGTRLTVV.

The chain employs TRBV3-1 (or the pseudogene TRBV3-2) and TRBJ2-5; no definite D call. The CDR3 has 12 residues. The V end was cut by 0 bases, the J end by 5 bases, with 4 bases between. Germline V CDR1 and CDR2: LGHDT, YNNKEL (reference sequence). The CDR3 reads CASSQDLETQYF. CDR3 bases: TGTGCCAGCAGCCAAGATCTGGAGACCCAGTACTTC.

Here the CDR3 reads CASSLGDGTEAFF. For the CDR3, the DNA is TGTGCCAGCAGCTTAGGGGACGGCACTGAAGCTTTCTTT. This rearrangement joins TRBV13 to TRBJ1-1; D call uncertain. CDR1 PRHDT and CDR2 FYEKMQ come from the germline V gene (reference sequence). V was clipped by 0 bases and J by 4 bases, with 6 bases between them. The CDR3 totals 13 residues.

The genes are TRBV5-1 and TRBJ1-4; the D gene is possibly TRBD1 (6 bases). From germline, CDR1 is SGHRS and CDR2 YFSETQ. Trimming cost V 0 bases and J 7 bases, with 7 bases left between them. CDR3 length equals 13 residues. CDR3: CASSLEQGEKLFF. CDR3 DNA: TGCGCCAGCAGCTTGGAACAGGGTGAAAAACTGTTTTTT.

The rearrangement uses TRBV5-4 and TRBJ1-4; D is unclear. Trimming shortened V by 2 bases and J by 4 bases, and 9 bases separated the two germline ends. Germline lookup yields CDR1 SGHNT and CDR2 YYREEE (reference sequence). CDR3 length: 14 residues. The CDR3 region has the DNA TGTGCCAGCAGCTTCCGGAGGTATAATGAAAAACTGTTTTTT. Translation gives CASSFRRYNEKLFF.

The V gene is TRBV5-1, the J gene TRBJ1-5; D is unclear. With 4 bases removed from V and 7 bases from J, the gap between germline ends came to 15 bases. The CDR3 is made up of 14 amino acids. CDR1 is SGHRS, CDR2 YFSETQ, per germline. CDR3 residues: CASSTGAGGQPQHF. As DNA, the CDR3 is TGCGCCAGCAGCACGGGTGCGGGAGGGCAGCCCCAGCATTTT.

The rearrangement uses TRBV7-6 and TRBJ2-3, with 7 bases lining up with TRBD2. Trimming at V came to 0 bases and at J to 3 bases, leaving 3 bases not matched to a gene. Germline CDR1 and CDR2: SGHVS and FNYEAQ. The CDR3 sequence is 15 residues long. CDR3 DNA: TGTGCCAGCAGCTTAGCGGGCGGGAGAACAGATACGCAGTATTTT. Its translation: CASSLAGGRTDTQYF.

The gene calls are TRBV7-8 and TRBJ1-2, with a tentative D call TRBD1 (6 bases). V lost 4 bases and J 6 bases, leaving 24 bases between the germline ends. Germline CDR1 reads SGHVS; CDR2 reads FQNEAQ. CDR3 length equals 17 residues. The CDR3 loop reads CASSSNSETGSRDGYTF. The CDR3 nucleotides are TGTGCCAGCAGCTCCAATTCCGAAACAGGGAGTAGGGATGGCTACACCTTC.

This CDR3 reads CASSQNSGVQGWAYEQYF. CDR3 DNA: TGCGCCAGCAGCCAAAACTCGGGGGTACAAGGTTGGGCCTACGAGCAGTACTTC. The chain uses TRBV5-1 and TRBJ2-7, with a possible D match to TRBD2 (6 bases). Trimming removed 4 bases from V and 2 bases from J, with 25 bases in between. The CDR3 has 18 residues. Germline V gene lookup returns CDR1 SGHRS and CDR2 YFSETQ.